A single sample is the source of the 10 T cell receptor beta chains below, sequenced in a study of cytomegalovirus exposure and HLA in healthy donors. Amplification used 60 Vbeta primers and 13 Jbeta primers. Method: immunoSEQ multiplex PCR; TCRdb's copy keeps in-frame clones and lacks some. The table includes roughly 100,000 clones, about four fifths detected once. The sample was PBMCs. The source of these receptors is a female donor in good health and CMV-seropositive.

The CDR3 DNA reads as TGTGCCAGCAGCCAAGCCGGGACTAGCAGCTACAATGAGCAGTTCTTC. This encodes CASSQAGTSSYNEQFF. This sequence joins TRBV4-2 and TRBJ2-1; 9 bases are shared with TRBD2. The J segment lost 3 bases and the V segment lost 1 base, leaving 4 bases of the junction unmatched. This CDR3 spans 16 amino acids. CDR1 is LGHNA and CDR2 is YNFKEQ in the germline V gene.

V usage is TRBV28 and J usage is TRBJ1-5; maybe TRBD1 (5 bases). The V gene's germline CDR1 is MDHEN and CDR2 SYDVKM. The CDR3 is 14 residues long. Trimming removed 5 bases at V and 7 bases at J, with 15 bases between. CDR3 region: CASSPHGGEQPQHF. The CDR3 nucleotides are TGTGCCAGCAGTCCTCATGGGGGGGAGCAGCCCCAGCATTTT.

This chain joins TRBV7-8 and TRBJ2-7, with 8 nucleotides matching TRBD2. Per germline, CDR1 SGHVS and CDR2 FQNEAQ. The junction had 10 bases not matched to a gene; V was cut back by 2 bases and J by 4 bases. The CDR3 length is 16 residues. The CDR3 reads CASSLSHGTRPYEQYF. The CDR3 DNA is TGTGCCAGCAGCTTATCTCACGGGACTAGGCCTTACGAGCAGTACTTC.

The chain combines TRBV30 with TRBJ1-3; no firm D call. Deletions cut 5 bases from V and 3 bases from J, with 5 bases between. Germline CDR1 and CDR2: GTSNPN and SVGIG (reference sequence). CDR3 length equals 11 residues. CDR3 DNA sequence: TGTGCCTGGCGTAATGGAAACACCATATATTTT. It translates to CAWRNGNTIYF.

This clone has just a few counts. The chain links TRBV28 to TRBJ2-7, with TRBD1 matching 10 bases. The junction had 8 bases not matched to a gene; V was cut back by 6 bases and J by 0 bases. CDR3 length: 16 residues. Germline lookup yields CDR1 MDHEN and CDR2 SYDVKM. The CDR3 nucleotides are TGTGCCAGCAGCAAAACGGACAGGGGGAACTCCTACGAGCAGTACTTC. It translates to CASSKTDRGNSYEQYF.

The chain recombines TRBV2 with TRBJ1-5; 10 bases match TRBD1. Germline V lookup: CDR1 SNHLY, CDR2 FYNNEI. V lost 5 bases to trimming and J lost 4 bases; unmatched junction nucleotides: 2. The CDR3 loop spans 14 amino acids. The CDR3 bases are TGTGCCAGCAGTTGGACAGGGGGGAATCAGCCCCAGCATTTT. This gives the protein CASSWTGGNQPQHF.

V gene TRBV10-1 combines with J gene TRBJ2-3; D may be TRBD1 (6 bases). CDR1 and CDR2 from the germline V gene are WNHNN and SYGVQD (reference sequence). The CDR3 is made up of 13 amino acids. Trimming removed 3 bases from V and 8 bases from J, with 12 bases in between. The CDR3 DNA follows: TGCGCCAGCAGTGACAGGGGAGACGGTACGCAGTATTTT. It yields the protein CASSDRGDGTQYF.

The J gene is TRBJ2-2, the V gene TRBV19; 7 nucleotides align to TRBD1. CDR3 length equals 13 residues. V shed 8 bases and J 5 bases; nucleotides not matched to a gene: 5. CDR1 is LNHDA, CDR2 SQIVND, per germline (reference sequence). CDR3 DNA: TGTGCCAGTGAAAACAGGGGAACCGGGGAGCTGTTTTTT. It specifies CASENRGTGELFF.

The V call is TRBV7-2, the J call TRBJ2-7; D possibly corresponds to TRBD1 (5 bases). This CDR3 has 16 amino acids. Germline-derived CDR1 and CDR2 are SGHTA and FQGNSA. V was shortened by 4 bases and J by 4 bases, with 20 bases between the two germline ends. As DNA, the CDR3 is TGTGCCAGCAGCTCCACGCGCGATCATCAGGGTTACGAGCAGTACTTC. It translates to CASSSTRDHQGYEQYF.

The chain has TRBV9 and TRBJ1-1; D gene uncertain. Germline lookup yields CDR1 SGDLS and CDR2 YYNGEE. The V end was cut by 0 bases, the J end by 1 base, with 10 bases between. The CDR3 extends over 15 amino acids. The DNA of the CDR3 is TGTGCCAGCAGCGTAGGAGGATTGGGGAACACTGAAGCTTTCTTT. Protein sequence: CASSVGGLGNTEAFF.